This T cell receptor beta chain is from a study of Graves' ophthalmopathy and Graves' hyperthyroidism. This clonotype was detected many times. For repertoire sequencing, the TCR beta CDR3 regions were amplified from RNA transcripts. A first-round RT-PCR used HTBI primers, followed by a second-round multiplex PCR. TCRdb called the multiplex PCR reads again in MiXCR, with one record for every CDR3 protein. Of 300,000 or so distinct CDR3 sequences listed, around a sixth are singletons. The CDR3 length is 19 residues. V was trimmed by 2 bases and J by 2 bases, leaving 24 bases between them. The sequenced material came from peripheral blood. The source of this sequence is an adult man with Graves' ophthalmopathy. The chain carries TRBV12-3 or TRBV12-4 and TRBJ2-5; no firm D call. The CDR3 here is CASSLTVTGRWGQQETQYF. For the CDR3, the DNA is TGTGCCAGCAGTTTAACAGTAACGGGTCGGTGGGGTCAACAAGAGACCCAGTACTTC.